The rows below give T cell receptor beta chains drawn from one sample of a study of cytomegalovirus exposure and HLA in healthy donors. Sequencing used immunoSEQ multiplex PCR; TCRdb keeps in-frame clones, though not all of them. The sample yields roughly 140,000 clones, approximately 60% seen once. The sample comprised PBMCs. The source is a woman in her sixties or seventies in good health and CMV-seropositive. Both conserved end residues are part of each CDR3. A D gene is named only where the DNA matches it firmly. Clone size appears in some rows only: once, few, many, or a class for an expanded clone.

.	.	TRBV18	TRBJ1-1	CASSPRTRGHTEAFF	TGTGCCAGCTCCCCACGGACGCGGGGACACACTGAAGCTTTCTTT
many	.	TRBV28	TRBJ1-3	CASSQDRHSGNTIYF	TGTGCCAGCAGCCAGGACAGACACTCTGGAAACACCATATATTTT
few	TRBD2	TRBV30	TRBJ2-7	CAWSYLAGTYEQYF	TGTGCCTGGAGTTACCTAGCGGGAACCTACGAGCAGTACTTC
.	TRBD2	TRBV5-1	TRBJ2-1	CASSRELAGPRSNEQFF	TGCGCCAGCAGCCGGGAACTAGCGGGGCCCCGCTCCAATGAGCAGTTCTTC
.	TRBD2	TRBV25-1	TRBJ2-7	CASSEAGGLHEQYF	TGTGCCAGCAGTGAGGCGGGAGGGCTCCACGAGCAGTACTTC
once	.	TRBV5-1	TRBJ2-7	CASSPQGFEQYF	TGCGCCAGCAGCCCCCAGGGTTTCGAGCAGTACTTC
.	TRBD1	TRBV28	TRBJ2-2	CASSDHRGNTGELFF	TGTGCCAGCAGTGACCACAGGGGAAACACCGGGGAGCTGTTTTTT
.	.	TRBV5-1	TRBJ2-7	CASSMETTSSYEQYF	TGCGCCAGCAGCATGGAGACTACTAGCTCCTACGAGCAGTACTTC
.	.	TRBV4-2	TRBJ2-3	CASSPLGPDTQYF	TGTGCCAGCAGCCCCTTGGGGCCAGATACGCAGTATTTT
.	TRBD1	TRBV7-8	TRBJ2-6	CASSSTRATGSGANVLAF	TGTGCCAGCAGCTCGACCCGAGCGACAGGGTCTGGGGCCAACGTCCTGGCTTTC
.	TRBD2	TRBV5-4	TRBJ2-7	CASSEVGGAYEQYF	TGTGCCAGCTCGGAGGTGGGGGGGGCCTACGAGCAGTACTTC
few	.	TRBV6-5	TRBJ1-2	CASSYSSRGGGYTF	TGTGCCAGCAGTTACTCGTCGAGGGGAGGTGGCTACACCTTC
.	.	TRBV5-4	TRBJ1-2	CASGRETYGYTF	TGTGCCAGCGGCAGGGAAACCTATGGCTACACCTTC
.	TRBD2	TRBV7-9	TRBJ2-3	CASSPRTSGVGTQYF	TGTGCCAGCAGCCCGAGGACTAGCGGAGTAGGTACGCAGTATTTT
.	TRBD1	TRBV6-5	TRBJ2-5	CASKQTGGQETQYF	TGTGCCAGCAAGCAGACAGGGGGCCAAGAGACCCAGTACTTC